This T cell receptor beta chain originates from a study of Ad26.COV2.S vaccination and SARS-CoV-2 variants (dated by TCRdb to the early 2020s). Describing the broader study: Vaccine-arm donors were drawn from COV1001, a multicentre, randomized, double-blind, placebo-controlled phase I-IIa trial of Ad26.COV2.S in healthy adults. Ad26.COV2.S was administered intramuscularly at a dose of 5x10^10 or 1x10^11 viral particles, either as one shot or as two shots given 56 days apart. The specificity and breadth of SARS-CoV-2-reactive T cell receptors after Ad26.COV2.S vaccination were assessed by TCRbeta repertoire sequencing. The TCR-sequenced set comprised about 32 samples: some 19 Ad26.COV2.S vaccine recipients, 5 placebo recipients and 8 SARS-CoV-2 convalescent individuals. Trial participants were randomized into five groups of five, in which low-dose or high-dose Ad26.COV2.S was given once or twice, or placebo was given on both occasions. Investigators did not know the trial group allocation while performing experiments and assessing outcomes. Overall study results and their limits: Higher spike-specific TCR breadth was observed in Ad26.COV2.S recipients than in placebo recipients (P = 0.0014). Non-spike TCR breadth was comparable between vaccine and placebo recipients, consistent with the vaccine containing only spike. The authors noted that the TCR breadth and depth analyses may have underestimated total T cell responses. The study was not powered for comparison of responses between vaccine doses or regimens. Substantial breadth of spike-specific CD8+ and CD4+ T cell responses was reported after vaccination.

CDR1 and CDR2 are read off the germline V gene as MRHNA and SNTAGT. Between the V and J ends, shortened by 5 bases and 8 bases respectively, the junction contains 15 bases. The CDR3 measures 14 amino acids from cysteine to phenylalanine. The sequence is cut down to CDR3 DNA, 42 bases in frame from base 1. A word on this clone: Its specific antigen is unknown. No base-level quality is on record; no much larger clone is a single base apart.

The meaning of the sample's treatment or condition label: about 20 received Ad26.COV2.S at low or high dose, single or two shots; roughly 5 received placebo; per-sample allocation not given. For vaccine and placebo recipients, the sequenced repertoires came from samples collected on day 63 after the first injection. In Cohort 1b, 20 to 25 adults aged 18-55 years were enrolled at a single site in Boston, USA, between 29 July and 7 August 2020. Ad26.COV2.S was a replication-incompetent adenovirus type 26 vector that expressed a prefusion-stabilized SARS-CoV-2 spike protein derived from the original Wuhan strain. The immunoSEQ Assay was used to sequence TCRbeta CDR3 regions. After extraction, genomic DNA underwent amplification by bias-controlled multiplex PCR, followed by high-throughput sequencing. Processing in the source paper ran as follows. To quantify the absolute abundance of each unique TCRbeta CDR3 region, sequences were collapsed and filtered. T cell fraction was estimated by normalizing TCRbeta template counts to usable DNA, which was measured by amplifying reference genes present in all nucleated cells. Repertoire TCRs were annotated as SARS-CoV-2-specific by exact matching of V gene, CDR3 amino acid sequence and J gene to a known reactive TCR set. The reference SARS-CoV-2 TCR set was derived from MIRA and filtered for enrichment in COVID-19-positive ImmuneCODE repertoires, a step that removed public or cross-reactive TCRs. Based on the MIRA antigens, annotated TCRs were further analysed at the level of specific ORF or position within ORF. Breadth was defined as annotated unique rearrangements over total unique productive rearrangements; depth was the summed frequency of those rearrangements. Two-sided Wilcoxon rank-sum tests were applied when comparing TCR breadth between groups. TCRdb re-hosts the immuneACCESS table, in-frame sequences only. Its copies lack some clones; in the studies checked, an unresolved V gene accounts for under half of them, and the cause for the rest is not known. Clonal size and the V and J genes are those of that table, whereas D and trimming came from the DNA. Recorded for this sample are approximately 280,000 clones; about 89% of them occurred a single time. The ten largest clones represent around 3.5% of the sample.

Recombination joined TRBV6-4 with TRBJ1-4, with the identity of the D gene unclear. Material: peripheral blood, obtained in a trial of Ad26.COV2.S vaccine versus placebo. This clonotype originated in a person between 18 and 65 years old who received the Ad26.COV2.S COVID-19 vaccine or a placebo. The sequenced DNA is TGTGCCAGCAGTCGGACCCCAGGCCTGGAAAAACTGTTTTTT. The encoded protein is CASSRTPGLEKLFF.